Listed below are T cell receptor beta chains from one sample, sequenced in a study of blood T cell repertoires in COVID-19. Repertoires were generated with immunoSEQ multiplex PCR, while TCRdb's copy carries only in-frame clones and drops some. The sample has 200,000 to 250,000 clones, around four fifths seen once. The source material was peripheral blood. The receptors stem from a woman aged 55 to 70 who had recovered from COVID-19. The CDR3 runs from the conserved cysteine through the conserved F or W. The D gene is left open where the match is weak. Size is stated for part of the rows, as once, few or many counts, or as a class when the clone is expanded.

>TRBJ2-1|NA|TRBV4-1|TRBD2
CASRPPETSGTYNEQFF
TGCGCCAGCAGACCCCCTGAGACTAGCGGAACCTACAATGAGCAGTTCTTC
>TRBJ2-7|NA|TRBV11-3|TRBD1
CASSLGAGGHNEQYF
TGTGCCAGCAGCTTAGGTGCAGGGGGCCACAACGAGCAGTACTTC
>TRBJ2-1|NA|TRBV7-2|NA
CASSLRGQSSNEQFF
TGTGCCAGCAGCTTAAGGGGTCAGTCTTCCAATGAGCAGTTCTTC
>TRBJ1-3|NA|TRBV19|NA
CASRPEDRRLTGNTIYF
TGTGCCAGTAGACCGGAGGACCGAAGATTGACTGGAAACACCATATATTTT
>TRBJ2-7|once|TRBV28|TRBD1
CASIQGTSYEQYF
TGTGCCAGTATACAGGGGACCTCCTACGAGCAGTACTTC
>TRBJ1-1|many|TRBV11-1|TRBD1
CASSLAPAGGYEAFF
TGTGCCAGCAGCTTAGCGCCCGCAGGGGGTTACGAAGCTTTCTTT
>TRBJ2-2|once|TRBV19|NA
CASSSRGSNTGELFF
TGTGCCAGTAGCTCCCGTGGCTCGAACACCGGGGAGCTGTTTTTT
>TRBJ1-1|NA|TRBV2|TRBD1
CASSTYRGGTEAFF
TGTGCCAGCAGTACCTACAGGGGCGGCACTGAAGCTTTCTTT
>TRBJ2-5|NA|TRBV20-1|NA
CSATGEETQYF
TGCAGTGCTACAGGGGAAGAGACCCAGTACTTC
>TRBJ1-1|NA|TRBV13|NA
CATVKAEGNYMNTEAFF
TGTGCCACTGTTAAGGCTGAGGGTAACTATATGAACACTGAAGCTTTCTTT
>TRBJ1-1|NA|TRBV9|NA
CASSPLGDYTEAFF
TGTGCCAGCAGCCCCCTCGGGGATTACACTGAAGCTTTCTTT
>TRBJ2-3|NA|TRBV5-1|TRBD2
CASSWTGLAMSDTQYF
TGCGCCAGCAGCTGGACGGGACTAGCGATGTCAGATACGCAGTATTTT
>TRBJ2-1|NA|TRBV11-2|NA
CASSLTGNEQFF
TGTGCCAGCAGCTTAACCGGCAATGAGCAGTTCTTC
>TRBJ1-2|once|TRBV9|NA
CASSVADVGRLSNYGYTF
TGTGCCAGCAGCGTAGCGGACGTGGGGCGCCTTTCTAACTATGGCTACACCTTC
>TRBJ2-5|NA|TRBV14|NA
CASSQDLSETQYF
TGTGCCAGCAGCCAAGATTTGAGTGAGACCCAGTACTTC
>TRBJ2-3|NA|TRBV6-4|NA
CATSTGGAQYF
TGTGCCACTAGCACCGGGGGAGCGCAGTATTTT
>TRBJ2-1|NA|TRBV24-1|NA
CATSDPSGPYNEQFF
TGTGCCACCAGTGATCCGAGCGGACCCTACAATGAGCAGTTCTTC
>TRBJ1-5|NA|TRBV10-3|TRBD1
CASGLDRGLVQPQHF
TGTGCCTCGGGCCTTGACAGGGGGCTAGTTCAGCCCCAGCATTTT
>TRBJ1-2|NA|TRBV2|NA
CASSRSQGIGYGYTF
TGTGCCAGCAGCAGAAGTCAGGGAATTGGTTATGGCTACACCTTC
>TRBJ2-3|NA|TRBV27|TRBD2
CASRGLALTGTDTQYF
TGTGCCAGCAGAGGACTAGCCCTCACCGGCACAGATACGCAGTATTTT
>TRBJ2-7|NA|TRBV19|TRBD1
CATGAGGSYEQYF
TGTGCCACCGGTGCAGGGGGCAGCTACGAGCAGTACTTC
>TRBJ2-4|NA|TRBV19|NA
CASSVTRGPIAKNIQYF
TGTGCCAGTAGTGTAACCAGGGGTCCAATAGCCAAAAACATTCAGTACTTC
>TRBJ1-2|NA|TRBV12-5|NA
CASGLGNRPYGYTF
TGTGCTAGCGGCCTCGGGAACAGACCTTATGGCTACACCTTC
>TRBJ1-4|NA|TRBV9|NA
CASSVDQGGEKLFF
TGTGCCAGCAGCGTAGATCAGGGCGGTGAAAAACTGTTTTTT
>TRBJ2-2|NA|TRBV11-2|NA
CASSPGGIDGELFF
TGTGCCAGCAGCCCGGGCGGGATAGACGGGGAGCTGTTTTTT
>TRBJ2-2|few|TRBV15|NA
CATSRVGQNTGELFF
TGTGCCACCAGCAGAGTGGGGCAGAACACCGGGGAGCTGTTTTTT
>TRBJ1-2|NA|TRBV3-1/TRBV3-2|NA
CASSHPSNYGYTF
TGTGCCAGCAGCCACCCCTCTAACTATGGCTACACCTTC
>TRBJ1-2|NA|TRBV7-2|TRBD1
CASSSQGGGYTF
TGTGCCAGCAGCTCTCAGGGGGGCGGCTACACCTTC
>TRBJ1-1|few|TRBV9|NA
CASSSRDMNTEAFF
TGTGCCAGCAGCTCCAGAGACATGAACACTGAAGCTTTCTTT
>TRBJ1-3|NA|TRBV9|NA
CASSYSAETGNTIYF
TGTGCCAGCAGCTATTCTGCCGAGACTGGAAACACCATATATTTT
>TRBJ1-2|NA|TRBV19|TRBD1
CASSPDRVGGYTF
TGTGCCAGTAGTCCCGACAGGGTTGGTGGCTACACCTTC
>TRBJ1-2|NA|TRBV5-4|TRBD1
CASSLAAGGLNYGYTF
TGTGCCAGCAGCTTGGCGGCAGGGGGTCTAAACTATGGCTACACCTTC
>TRBJ2-7|large|TRBV7-9|NA
CASSNRASYEQYF
TGTGCCAGCTCTAACAGGGCCTCCTACGAGCAGTACTTC
>TRBJ1-2|NA|TRBV9|NA
CASSEGDLKAYTF
TGTGCCAGCAGTGAGGGTGACCTTAAAGCCTACACCTTC
>TRBJ2-3|NA|TRBV7-2|TRBD1
CASSIGQATDTQYF
TGTGCCAGCAGCATCGGACAGGCCACAGATACGCAGTATTTT
>TRBJ2-3|NA|TRBV7-2|NA
CASSLKLGPDTQYF
TGTGCCAGCAGCTTAAAGCTGGGCCCAGATACGCAGTATTTT
>TRBJ1-4|NA|TRBV25-1|NA
CASSRRNSNEKLFF
TGTGCCAGCAGTCGGCGGAACTCTAATGAAAAACTGTTTTTT
>TRBJ2-3|NA|TRBV27|NA
CASTHTGLETDTQYF
TGTGCCAGCACACATACAGGGTTAGAAACAGATACGCAGTATTTT
>TRBJ1-2|NA|TRBV27|TRBD1
CASSQRGQGVLYGYTF
TGTGCCAGCAGTCAGAGGGGACAGGGGGTACTCTATGGCTACACCTTC
>TRBJ1-4|once|TRBV29-1|NA
CSAEDGEKLFF
TGCAGCGCCGAGGATGGGGAAAAACTGTTTTTT
>TRBJ1-2|once|TRBV5-8|NA
CASSLVWGDYGYTF
TGTGCCAGCAGCTTGGTGTGGGGCGACTATGGCTACACCTTC
>TRBJ2-2|NA|TRBV4-3|TRBD2
CASSHGTRGNGELFF
TGCGCCAGCAGCCACGGGACTAGGGGTAACGGGGAGCTGTTTTTT